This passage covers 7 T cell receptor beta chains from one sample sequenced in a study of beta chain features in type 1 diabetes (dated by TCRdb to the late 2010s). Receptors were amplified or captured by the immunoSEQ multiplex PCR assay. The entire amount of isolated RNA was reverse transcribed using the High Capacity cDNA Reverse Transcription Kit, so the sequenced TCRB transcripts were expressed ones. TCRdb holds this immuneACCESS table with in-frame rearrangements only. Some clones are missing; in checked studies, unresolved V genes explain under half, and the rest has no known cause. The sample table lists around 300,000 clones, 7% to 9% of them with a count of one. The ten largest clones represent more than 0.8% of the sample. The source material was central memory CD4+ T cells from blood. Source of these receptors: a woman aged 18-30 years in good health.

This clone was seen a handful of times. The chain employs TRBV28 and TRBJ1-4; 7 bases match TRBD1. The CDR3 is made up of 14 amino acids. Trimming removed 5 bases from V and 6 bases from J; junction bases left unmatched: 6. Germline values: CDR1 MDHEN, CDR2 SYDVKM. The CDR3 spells CASSPPGTDEKLFF. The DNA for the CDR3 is TGTGCCAGCAGTCCGCCCGGGACAGATGAAAAACTGTTTTTT.

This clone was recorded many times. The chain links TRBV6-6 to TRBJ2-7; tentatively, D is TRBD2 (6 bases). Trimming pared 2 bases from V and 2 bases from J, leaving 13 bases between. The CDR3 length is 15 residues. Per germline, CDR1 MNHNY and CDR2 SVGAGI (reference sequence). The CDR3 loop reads CASSYGRGFTYEQYV. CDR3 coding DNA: TGTGCCAGCAGTTACGGGCGGGGCTTTACCTACGAGCAGTACGTC.

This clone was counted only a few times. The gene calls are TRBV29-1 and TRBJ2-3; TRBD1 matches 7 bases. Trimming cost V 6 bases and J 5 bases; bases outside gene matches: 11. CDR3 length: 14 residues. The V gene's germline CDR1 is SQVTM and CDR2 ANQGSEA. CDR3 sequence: CSVAIGTVRDTQYF. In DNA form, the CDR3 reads TGCAGCGTGGCAATCGGGACAGTGCGAGATACGCAGTATTTT.

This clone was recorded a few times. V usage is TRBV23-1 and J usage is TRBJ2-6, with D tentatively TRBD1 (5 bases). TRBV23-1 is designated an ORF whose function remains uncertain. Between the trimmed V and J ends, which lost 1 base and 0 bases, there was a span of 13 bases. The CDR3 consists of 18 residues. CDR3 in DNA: TGCGCCAGCAGTCAATTTGACAGAAAAAGCTCTGGGGCCAACGTCCTGACTTTC. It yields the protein CASSQFDRKSSGANVLTF.

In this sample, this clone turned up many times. CDR3 protein: CASSKSLRSTDTQYF. The CDR3 DNA reads as TGTGCCAGCAGCAAATCCCTGCGTAGCACAGATACGCAGTATTTT. The V and J genes are TRBV21-1 and TRBJ2-3; the table's D call of TRBD2 was not tested on the DNA. TRBV21-1 represents a pseudogene. The CDR3 extends over 15 amino acids.

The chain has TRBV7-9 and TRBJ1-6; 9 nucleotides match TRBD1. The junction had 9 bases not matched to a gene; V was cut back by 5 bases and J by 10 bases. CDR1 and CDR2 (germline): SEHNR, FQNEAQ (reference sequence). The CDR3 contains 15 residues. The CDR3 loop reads CASSATGGARSPLHF. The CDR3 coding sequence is TGTGCCAGCAGCGCGACAGGGGGGGCTAGGTCACCCCTCCACTTT.

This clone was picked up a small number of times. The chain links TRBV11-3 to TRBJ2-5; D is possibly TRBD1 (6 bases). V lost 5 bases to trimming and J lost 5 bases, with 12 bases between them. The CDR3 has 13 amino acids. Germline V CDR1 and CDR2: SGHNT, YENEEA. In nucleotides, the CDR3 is TGTGCCAGCAGCCTTAGGGGGTACGAGACCCAGTACTTC. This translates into CASSLRGYETQYF.